These T cell receptor beta chains were read from a single sample in a study of blood T cell repertoires in COVID-19. Profiling relied on immunoSEQ multiplex PCR, and the TCRdb table lists in-frame clones only, not all of them. This table has around 70,000 clones, around nine tenths appearing once. Sequencing used peripheral blood. Source of these receptors: an elderly woman with active or convalescent COVID-19. CDR3s include the opening cysteine and the closing phenylalanine or tryptophan. The D gene is left open where the match is weak. The size field is filled for only some rows; it gives once, few, many or a size class.

>TRBJ1-1|NA|TRBD1|TRBV29-1
CSAVRDSYTEAFF
TGCAGCGCTGTCCGGGACAGCTACACTGAAGCTTTCTTT
>TRBJ2-1|NA|TRBD2|TRBV19
CASMKAGVLAHNEQFF
TGTGCCAGTATGAAGGCGGGGGTTTTGGCCCACAATGAGCAGTTCTTC
>TRBJ2-3|NA|TRBD2|TRBV28
CASSSLAGTDTQYF
TGTGCCAGCAGTTCCCTAGCGGGGACAGATACGCAGTATTTT
>TRBJ1-1|NA|TRBD1|TRBV6-5
CASSLPGQGRAFF
TGTGCCAGCAGCCTTCCCGGACAGGGGAGGGCTTTCTTT
>TRBJ2-7|few|NA|TRBV7-9
CASSPGQIPSSYEQYF
TGTGCCAGCAGCCCAGGACAGATTCCCAGCTCCTACGAGCAGTACTTC
>TRBJ2-7|NA|NA|TRBV7-3
CASSYVQGEQYF
TGTGCCAGCAGCTACGTCCAGGGGGAGCAGTACTTC
>TRBJ2-7|NA|TRBD1|TRBV9
CASSSPGQLYEQYF
TGTGCCAGCAGCTCGCCGGGACAGCTCTACGAGCAGTACTTC
>TRBJ2-4|NA|TRBD1|TRBV19
CASRPDRDLLAKNIQYF
TGTGCCAGTAGACCGGACAGGGACCTACTAGCCAAAAACATTCAGTACTTC
>TRBJ1-4|NA|NA|TRBV6-5
CASTILTDTEKLFF
TGTGCCAGCACAATCTTGACAGATACTGAAAAACTGTTTTTT
>TRBJ2-7|NA|NA|TRBV12-1
CASSPRPPNSFGNEQYF
TGTGCCAGCAGCCCCCGCCCACCTAACAGCTTCGGGAACGAGCAGTACTTC
>TRBJ2-3|NA|TRBD2|TRBV9
CASSVASGGDTDTQYF
TGTGCCAGCAGCGTGGCGTCGGGGGGGGACACAGATACGCAGTATTTT
>TRBJ2-7|NA|NA|TRBV3-1/TRBV3-2
CASSQVAGWNYEQYF
TGTGCCAGCAGCCAAGTGGCGGGTTGGAACTACGAGCAGTACTTC
>TRBJ1-6|NA|NA|TRBV6-5
CASSYSADSNSPLHF
TGTGCCAGCAGTTACTCCGCGGACAGTAATTCACCCCTCCACTTT
>TRBJ1-2|NA|NA|TRBV7-9
CASSLTSPGGSYTF
TGTGCCAGCAGCTTAACCTCGCCGGGCGGGAGCTACACCTTC
>TRBJ2-2|NA|NA|TRBV7-2
CASSSPTRNTGELFF
TGTGCCAGCAGCTCCCCCACACGGAACACCGGGGAGCTGTTTTTT
>TRBJ2-1|NA|TRBD2|TRBV4-1
CASSQVQQRGGHNEQFF
TGCGCCAGCAGCCAAGTTCAGCAGCGGGGGGGCCACAATGAGCAGTTCTTC
>TRBJ2-5|NA|NA|TRBV28
CASSFTGGGETQYF
TGTGCCAGCAGTTTTACGGGGGGCGGCGAGACCCAGTACTTC
>TRBJ1-1|NA|TRBD1|TRBV29-1
CSVVTGGGLGTEAFF
TGCAGCGTTGTAACAGGGGGTGGGTTGGGCACTGAAGCTTTCTTT
>TRBJ2-2|NA|NA|TRBV11-3
CASSSFPGQSGELFF
TGTGCCAGCAGCTCTTTCCCAGGCCAGTCTGGGGAGCTGTTTTTT
>TRBJ1-1|NA|TRBD1|TRBV5-1
CASSFTGEGGAFF
TGCGCCAGCAGCTTCACAGGGGAAGGTGGAGCTTTCTTT
>TRBJ2-1|NA|TRBD1|TRBV6-5
CASSYSSGTGKGEQFF
TGTGCCAGCAGTTACTCGAGTGGGACAGGGAAGGGTGAGCAGTTCTTC
>TRBJ1-1|NA|NA|TRBV5-1
CASNPAGGGRAFF
TGCGCCAGCAACCCCGCCGGGGGAGGGCGGGCTTTCTTT
>TRBJ2-7|NA|NA|TRBV30
CAWSRPGYEQYF
TGTGCCTGGAGCCGACCGGGGTACGAGCAGTACTTC
>TRBJ1-2|NA|NA|TRBV27
CASSGNNRAYGYTF
TGTGCCAGCAGTGGAAACAACAGGGCCTATGGCTACACCTTC
>TRBJ2-1|NA|TRBD2|TRBV30
CAWSVHGGGEQFF
TGTGCCTGGAGTGTACACGGGGGGGGTGAGCAGTTCTTC
>TRBJ1-2|NA|NA|TRBV6-6
CASSPSREYGYTF
TGTGCCAGCAGTCCCTCGAGGGAGTATGGCTACACCTTC
>TRBJ2-3|NA|TRBD1|TRBV6-6
CASWDRTNTDTQYF
TGTGCCAGCTGGGACAGGACTAACACAGATACGCAGTATTTT
>TRBJ1-5|NA|TRBD1|TRBV30
CAWSPGTGGGQPQHF
TGTGCCTGGAGTCCCGGGACAGGGGGTGGTCAGCCCCAGCATTTT
>TRBJ1-1|NA|NA|TRBV4-3
CASSPYGGGTEAFF
TGCGCCAGCAGCCCCTATGGGGGGGGCACTGAAGCTTTCTTT
>TRBJ1-1|NA|NA|TRBV7-2
CASSPTDTFMNTEAFF
TGTGCCAGCAGCCCCACAGATACCTTTATGAACACTGAAGCTTTCTTT
>TRBJ1-6|few|NA|TRBV6-1
CASSDRQQEPPLHF
TGTGCCAGCAGTGACAGACAACAGGAACCCCCCCTCCACTTT
>TRBJ2-3|NA|NA|TRBV6-1
CASSDPGTDTQYF
TGTGCCAGCAGTGATCCGGGGACAGATACGCAGTATTTT
>TRBJ1-3|NA|NA|TRBV30
CAWSSGFSGNTIYF
TGTGCCTGGAGTAGCGGTTTCTCTGGAAACACCATATATTTT
>TRBJ1-1|NA|TRBD1|TRBV5-8
CASSLEGGSREAFF
TGTGCCAGCAGCTTGGAAGGGGGCTCTCGTGAAGCTTTCTTT
>TRBJ1-2|NA|NA|TRBV19
CASRDGQFYGYTF
TGTGCCAGTAGGGACGGACAGTTCTATGGCTACACCTTC
>TRBJ1-2|NA|NA|TRBV19
CASSIGRAGYGYTF
TGTGCCAGTAGTATAGGACGAGCGGGCTATGGCTACACCTTC
>TRBJ1-2|NA|TRBD1|TRBV9
CASSAGQGREGYTF
TGTGCCAGCAGCGCCGGACAGGGGAGGGAAGGCTACACCTTC
>TRBJ1-5|NA|NA|TRBV5-3
CARSFLGLAHQPQHF
TGTGCCAGAAGCTTTCTTGGTTTGGCTCATCAGCCCCAGCATTTT
>TRBJ1-2|NA|TRBD1|TRBV11-3
CASSSRTGGEDGYTF
TGTGCCAGCAGCTCAAGGACAGGGGGCGAGGATGGCTACACCTTC
>TRBJ2-7|NA|NA|TRBV3-1/TRBV3-2
CASSRGFYEQYF
TGTGCCAGCAGCCGCGGGTTCTACGAGCAGTACTTC